The 31 T cell receptor beta chains below all came from one sample that was sequenced in a study of shared clonotypes between healthy human individuals. This table comes from immunoSEQ multiplex PCR, and its TCRdb copy is limited to in-frame clones, with some not included. The sample has millions of clones; 93% are singletons. The specimen sequenced was naive CD4+ T cells from PBMCs. Specified subset: CD45RA+ positively selected. Receptors originate from a man between 18 and 29 years old in good health. Some clones in this sample may be carry-over from other donors' samples.

The V call is TRBV28, the J call TRBJ1-2; 7 nucleotides agree with TRBD1. This CDR3 has 12 residues. J lost 7 bases, V lost 7 bases, and 6 bases had no gene match. Germline assignment: CDR1 MDHEN and CDR2 SYDVKM. The CDR3 is CASKEGAAGYTF. The CDR3 DNA sequence: TGTGCCAGCAAGGAGGGGGCGGCTGGCTACACCTTC.

This clone has a handful of counts. The V and J genes are TRBV5-1 and TRBJ1-2; D uncertain. The CDR3 runs 12 residues. The V end lost 4 bases, the J end lost 3 bases, and 7 bases lay between the germline ends. Germline loops: CDR1 SGHRS, CDR2 YFSETQ. The CDR3 region is CASSPDYYGYTF. The CDR3 bases are TGCGCCAGCAGCCCGGACTACTATGGCTACACCTTC.

The gene calls are TRBV28 and TRBJ2-7; D uncertain. Germline V gene data show CDR1 as MDHEN and CDR2 as SYDVKM. Trimming shortened V by 1 base and J by 3 bases, and 13 bases separated the two germline ends. This CDR3 is 15 amino acids long. The CDR3 nucleotides are TGTGCCAGCAGTTTATACGGTTCGGGCGGCTACGAGCAGTACTTC. The encoded protein is CASSLYGSGGYEQYF.

The chain uses TRBV10-3 and TRBJ1-6, with D perhaps TRBD1 (5 bases). Per the germline V gene, CDR1 is ENHRY and CDR2 is SYGVKD. The CDR3 totals 14 residues. V lost 10 bases, J lost 2 bases, and 12 bases lay in between. The CDR3 here is CATSPGAYNSPLHF. The CDR3 coding sequence is TGTGCCACTTCACCGGGGGCCTATAATTCACCCCTCCACTTT.

V gene TRBV7-7 combines with J gene TRBJ2-5, with 7 bases aligning to TRBD2. The length of the CDR3 is 16 residues. CDR1 and CDR2 (germline): SSHAT, FNYEAQ (reference sequence). With 2 bases clipped from V and 0 bases from J, the junction kept 6 bases outside the gene matches. CDR3 bases: TGTGCCAGCAGCTTAAAAGGACTAGGGAACCAAGAGACCCAGTACTTC. It encodes CASSLKGLGNQETQYF.

To note about this clone: This sample also contains other DNA sequences that code for the same CDR3. V gene TRBV5-1 combines with J gene TRBJ2-1, with D tentatively TRBD2 (5 bases). This CDR3 is built from 14 residues. V was pared by 0 bases and J by 5 bases, with 9 bases between. The germline CDR1 and CDR2 sequences are SGHRS and YFSETQ. CDR3 sequence reads: CASSLASGDNEQFF. The CDR3 DNA reads TGCGCCAGCAGCTTGGCGTCCGGGGACAATGAGCAGTTCTTC.

The rearrangement joins TRBV10-2 to TRBJ2-7; D might be TRBD1 or TRBD2, each matching 5 bases. Between the trimmed V and J ends, which lost 1 base and 1 base, there was a span of 14 bases. This CDR3 region has 16 residues. Germline CDR1 is WSHSY and CDR2 is SAAADI. The CDR3 loop reads CASSELTVWGSYEQYF. CDR3 nucleotides: TGCGCCAGCAGTGAGTTAACAGTTTGGGGGTCCTACGAGCAGTACTTC.

The chain combines TRBV14 with TRBJ2-3; TRBD1 agrees at 9 bases. The CDR3 covers 16 residues. Germline lookup yields CDR1 SGHDN and CDR2 FVKESK. Unmatched junction bases numbered 9, after V lost 3 bases and J lost 5 bases. CDR3 loop: CASSHIPGTGRDTQYF. The CDR3 bases are TGTGCCAGCAGCCACATCCCCGGGACAGGGAGAGATACGCAGTATTTT.

CDR3 sequence: CASSLLGQGNYEQYF. The DNA for the CDR3 is TGTGCCAGCAGTTTATTGGGACAGGGGAACTACGAGCAGTACTTC. The chain combines TRBV28 with TRBJ2-7, with 10 nucleotides matching TRBD1. V was clipped by 1 base and J by 3 bases; unmatched bases: 3. This CDR3 is 15 amino acids long. Germline V lookup: CDR1 MDHEN, CDR2 SYDVKM.

The V and J genes are TRBV7-2 and TRBJ1-2; 8 bases are a match to TRBD1. This CDR3 has 14 amino acids. Germline V gives CDR1 SGHTA, CDR2 FQGNSA. The V and J ends lost 5 bases and 4 bases, in that order; junction bases with no gene match: 6. The chain's CDR3 is CASSPGQGAYGYTF. CDR3 sequence (DNA): TGTGCCAGCAGCCCCGGACAGGGTGCCTATGGCTACACCTTC. The full variable domain, in which reference TRBV7-2 and TRBJ1-2 provide the parts outside the CDR3, is GAGVSQSPSNKVTEKGKDVELRCDPISGHTALYWYRQSLGQGLEFLIYFQGNSAPDKSGLPSDRFSAERTGGSVSTLTIQRTQQEDSAVYLCASSPGQGAYGYTFGSGTRLTVV.

The chain recombines TRBV7-6 with TRBJ1-1; 10 bases are a match to TRBD1. Germline V gives CDR1 SGHVS, CDR2 FNYEAQ. After removal of 5 bases from V and 7 bases from J, the junction contained 13 bases not matched to a gene. This CDR3 has 16 residues. CDR3 bases: TGTGCCAGCAGCACAAGACAGGGGGCAAATTTGGTTGAAGCTTTCTTT. It is translated as CASSTRQGANLVEAFF.

V gene TRBV6-1 combines with J gene TRBJ2-3; TRBD1 might be the D (6 bases). The V gene lost 5 bases and the J gene lost 4 bases, with 13 bases spanning the gap. The CDR3 length is 14 residues. The germline V gene has CDR1 MNHNS and CDR2 SASEGT. This CDR3 is CASSLAGAPDTQYF. DNA for the CDR3: TGTGCCAGCAGTCTTGCAGGGGCCCCAGATACGCAGTATTTT.

The rearrangement links TRBV6-5 to TRBJ1-1, with a tentative D call TRBD1 (6 bases). Trimming left V 2 bases short and J 4 bases short, with 14 bases between. The CDR3 has 15 amino acids. Germline V CDR1 and CDR2: MNHEY, SVGAGI. The CDR3 region has the DNA TGTGCCAGCAGTTACGGGGGACATGAACTCACTGAAGCTTTCTTT. This sequence encodes CASSYGGHELTEAFF.

The chain recombines TRBV27 with TRBJ1-2; maybe TRBD1 (6 bases). The ends were cut back, 5 bases at V and 8 bases at J, with 18 bases in the middle. Germline V gene lookup returns CDR1 MNHEY and CDR2 SMNVEV (reference sequence). This CDR3 contains 14 residues. CDR3 in amino acids: CASSLGGHPKGYTF. CDR3 nucleotide sequence: TGTGCCAGCAGTCTCGGGGGACATCCTAAGGGCTACACCTTC.

The V call is TRBV6-5, the J call TRBJ2-1, with TRBD2 matching over 8 bases. With V trimmed by 11 bases and J by 0 bases, 9 bases remained unmatched. CDR1 is MNHEY, CDR2 SVGAGI, per germline. The CDR3 runs to 15 residues. The CDR3 protein is CAVAREVSSYNEQFF. CDR3 DNA: TGTGCCGTCGCGCGGGAGGTTAGCTCCTACAATGAGCAGTTCTTC.

The chain links TRBV25-1 to TRBJ1-2, with TRBD1 as a possible D gene (5 bases). The CDR3 consists of 17 residues. V was clipped by 1 base and J by 0 bases, with 15 bases between them. Germline values: CDR1 MGHDK, CDR2 SYGVNS. CDR3 protein: CASSESGPGFPNYGYTF. The DNA for the CDR3 is TGTGCCAGCAGTGAATCCGGACCAGGGTTCCCTAACTATGGCTACACCTTC.

The rearrangement links TRBV6-5 to TRBJ2-3; D remains unclear. CDR3 length equals 16 residues. CDR1 and CDR2 (germline): MNHEY, SVGAGI. V was clipped by 0 bases and J by 4 bases, with 14 bases between them. The CDR3 region has the DNA TGTGCCAGCAGTTACTCAGGTCCTCAAGCGCCAGATACGCAGTATTTT. This translates into CASSYSGPQAPDTQYF.

The CDR3 reads CASSLGTGGAQPQHF. The CDR3 nucleotides are TGTGCCAGCAGCCTCGGGACAGGGGGAGCTCAGCCCCAGCATTTT. The rearrangement joins TRBV27 to TRBJ1-5, with 11 bases fitting TRBD1. The CDR3 runs to 15 residues. Unmatched junction bases numbered 7, after V lost 6 bases and J lost 6 bases. Germline assignment: CDR1 MNHEY and CDR2 SMNVEV (reference sequence).

The rearrangement joins TRBV5-1 to TRBJ2-2, with a possible D match to TRBD1 (5 bases). The CDR3 has 16 amino acids. Trimming left V 2 bases short and J 0 bases short, with 11 bases between. In germline, CDR1 is SGHRS, CDR2 YFSETQ. The CDR3 DNA reads TGCGCCAGCAGCTTACAGGCGACTCCGAACACCGGGGAGCTGTTTTTT. Translation gives CASSLQATPNTGELFF.

J is TRBJ1-2 and V is TRBV11-1; possibly TRBD1 for D (5 bases). The CDR3 extends over 14 amino acids. The V and J ends lost 5 bases and 8 bases respectively, with 18 bases between them. In germline, CDR1 is SGHAT, CDR2 FQDESV (reference sequence). CDR3 sequence reads: CASSPRTPADGYTF. In DNA, the CDR3 is TGTGCCAGCAGCCCCAGGACACCGGCTGACGGCTACACCTTC.

The V gene is TRBV11-1, the J gene TRBJ1-1; D gene ambiguous. The CDR3 is 13 amino acids. Trimming pared 2 bases from V and 1 base from J, leaving 5 bases between. The germline CDR1 and CDR2 sequences are SGHAT and FQDESV (reference sequence). The CDR3 sequence: CASSLYRNTEAFF. CDR3 nucleotides: TGTGCCAGCAGCTTATACAGGAACACTGAAGCTTTCTTT.

V usage is TRBV7-9 and J usage is TRBJ1-5; D remains unclear. V was trimmed by 5 bases and J by 4 bases, leaving 18 bases between them. Germline CDR1 is SEHNR and CDR2 is FQNEAQ (reference sequence). The CDR3 runs to 16 residues. DNA of the CDR3: TGTGCCAGCAGCGACCGCGGGGTCGGGAGGAATCAGCCCCAGCATTTT. Amino acid sequence: CASSDRGVGRNQPQHF.

The chain recombines TRBV5-6 with TRBJ2-3; perhaps TRBD2 as D (5 bases). Germline assignment: CDR1 SGHDT and CDR2 YYEEEE. Trimming took off 2 bases at V and 1 base at J, with 11 bases between the two ends. The CDR3 is made up of 15 amino acids. Here the CDR3 DNA reads TGTGCCAGCAGCTTCCGGGGTCTCGGCACAGATACGCAGTATTTT. It is translated as CASSFRGLGTDTQYF.

This chain joins TRBV5-1 and TRBJ2-3; D might be TRBD1 (6 bases). V lost 1 base and J 3 bases, leaving 15 bases between the germline ends. Germline CDR1 reads SGHRS; CDR2 reads YFSETQ. CDR3 length: 16 residues. For the CDR3, the DNA is TGCGCCAGCAGCTTGCAGGGCGGGCAGGGGACAGATACGCAGTATTTT. As protein: CASSLQGGQGTDTQYF.

This rearrangement joins TRBV5-1 to TRBJ2-5, with 8 bases fitting TRBD2. This CDR3 spans 16 amino acids. Per germline, CDR1 SGHRS and CDR2 YFSETQ. Trimming took 4 bases from V and 0 from J; bases not matched to a gene: 8. The CDR3 reads CASSRGTSGYQETQYF. The CDR3 DNA is TGCGCCAGCAGCCGCGGGACTAGTGGGTACCAAGAGACCCAGTACTTC. The full variable domain, in which reference TRBV5-1 and TRBJ2-5 provide the parts outside the CDR3, is KAGVTQTPRYLIKTRGQQVTLSCSPISGHRSVSWYQQTPGQGLQFLFEYFSETQRNKGNFPGRFSGRQFSNSRSEMNVSTLELGDSALYLCASSRGTSGYQETQYFGPGTRLLVL.

In regard to this clone: This specimen includes other DNA sequences encoding the same CDR3. This chain links TRBV4-1 with TRBJ2-7; no clear D gene. The germline gives CDR1 MGHRA, CDR2 YSYEKL. The ends were cut back, 3 bases at V and 3 bases at J, with 6 bases in the middle. The CDR3 contains 12 residues. In nucleotides, the CDR3 is TGCGCCAGCAGCCAGGACGGCTACGAGCAGTACTTC. This translates into CASSQDGYEQYF.

The chain joins TRBV6-5 to TRBJ2-3; D is possibly TRBD1 or TRBD2 (5 bases each). Trimming took off 5 bases at V and 0 bases at J, with 12 bases between the two ends. CDR3 size: 15 residues. Germline V gives CDR1 MNHEY, CDR2 SVGAGI. The CDR3 nucleotides are TGTGCCAGCAGTCAATCCGGGACCAGCACAGATACGCAGTATTTT. Residues: CASSQSGTSTDTQYF.

This chain connects TRBV4-3 to TRBJ2-3; D possibly matches TRBD1 or TRBD2 (6 bases each). The CDR3 covers 15 residues. Trimming pared 5 bases from V and 11 bases from J, leaving 23 bases between. CDR1 LGHNA and CDR2 YSLEER come from the germline V gene. Here the CDR3 DNA reads TGCGCCAGCAGCAAAACGGGGGAAGGGGGACGGGGGCAGTATTTT. This codes for CASSKTGEGGRGQYF.

V is TRBV7-2 and J is TRBJ2-2, with 7 bases aligning to TRBD1. The CDR3 loop spans 14 amino acids. In germline, CDR1 is SGHTA, CDR2 FQGNSA. The V segment lost 3 bases and the J segment 6 bases; nucleotides outside the gene matches: 4. The CDR3 DNA reads TGTGCCAGCAGCTTCGACAGGGTAGCCGGGGAGCTGTTTTTT. Translated: CASSFDRVAGELFF.

The chain has TRBV5-1 and TRBJ1-2, with D possibly matching TRBD1 (6 bases). The germline CDR1 and CDR2 sequences are SGHRS and YFSETQ. The CDR3 consists of 12 residues. V lost 5 bases, J lost 8 bases, and 13 bases lay in between. CDR3: CASSAAGVGYTF. CDR3 DNA sequence: TGCGCCAGCAGTGCGGCAGGGGTGGGCTACACCTTC.

This chain joins TRBV19 and TRBJ1-5; TRBD1 aligns across 7 bases. Trimming removed 8 bases from V and 14 bases from J; junction bases left unmatched: 18. This CDR3 is 14 amino acids long. CDR1 LNHDA and CDR2 SQIVND come from the germline V gene (reference sequence). The DNA of the CDR3 is TGTGCCAGTGCTTCTCCTGGCGGGACAGAAACCGAGCATTTT. It yields the protein CASASPGGTETEHF.